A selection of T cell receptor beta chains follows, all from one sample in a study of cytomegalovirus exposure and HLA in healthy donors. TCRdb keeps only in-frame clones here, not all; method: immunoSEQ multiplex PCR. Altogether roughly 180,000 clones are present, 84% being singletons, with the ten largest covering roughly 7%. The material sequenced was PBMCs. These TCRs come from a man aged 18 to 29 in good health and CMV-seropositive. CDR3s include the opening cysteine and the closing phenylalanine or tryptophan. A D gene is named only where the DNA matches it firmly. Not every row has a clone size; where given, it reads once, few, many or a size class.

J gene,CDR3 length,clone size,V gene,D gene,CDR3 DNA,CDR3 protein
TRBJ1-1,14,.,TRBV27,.,TGTGCCAGCAGCCTACTAGAGGCACAGGGCACGGCTTTCTTT,CASSLLEAQGTAFF
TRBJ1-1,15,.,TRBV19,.,TGTGCCAGTAGGCTCGGGGGGGAGTGGAACACTGAAGCTTTCTTT,CASRLGGEWNTEAFF
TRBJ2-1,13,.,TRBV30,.,TGTGCCTGGAGGGGGGAGGTTGCCAATGAGCAGTTCTTC,CAWRGEVANEQFF
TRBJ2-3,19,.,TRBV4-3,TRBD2,TGCGCCAGCAGCCAAGGGACAGGACTAGCGGGAGAGAGGACAGATACGCAGTATTTT,CASSQGTGLAGERTDTQYF
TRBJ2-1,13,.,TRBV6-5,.,TGTGCCAGCAGTTACCCGGGTGGGGGGGAGCAGTTCTTC,CASSYPGGGEQFF
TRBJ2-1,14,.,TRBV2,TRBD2,TGTGCCAGCGGAGGACTAGCGGGAGTAAATGAGCAGTTCTTC,CASGGLAGVNEQFF
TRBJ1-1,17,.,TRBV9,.,TGTGCCAGCAGCGGACGACCTCTCGGGGGGAGCCCTACTGAAGCTTTCTTT,CASSGRPLGGSPTEAFF
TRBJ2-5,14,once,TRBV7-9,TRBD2,TGTGCCAGCAGCTGGGCTAGCGGGCAAGAGACCCAGTACTTC,CASSWASGQETQYF
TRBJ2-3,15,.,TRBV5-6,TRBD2,TGTGCCAGCAGCTTCCGGCTAGCGGGACCAGATACGCAGTATTTT,CASSFRLAGPDTQYF
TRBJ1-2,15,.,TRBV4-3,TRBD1,TGCGCCAGCAGCCAAGAGGTAGGGACAGGGAATGGCTACACCTTC,CASSQEVGTGNGYTF
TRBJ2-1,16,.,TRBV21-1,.,TGTGCCAGCAGCAAAGTGGCGGGGGATACCTACAATGAGCAGTTCTTC,CASSKVAGDTYNEQFF
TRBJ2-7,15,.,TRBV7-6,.,TGTGCCAGCAGTCTAGGTGGGAGGAAATCCTACGAGCAGTACTTC,CASSLGGRKSYEQYF
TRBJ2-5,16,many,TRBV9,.,TGTGCCAGCAGCGAGTCCCCGGGACTCACTCAAGAGACCCAGTACTTC,CASSESPGLTQETQYF
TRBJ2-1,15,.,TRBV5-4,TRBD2,TGTGCCAGCAGCCCCGAGCTAGCGGGAAATGGTGAGCAGTTCTTC,CASSPELAGNGEQFF
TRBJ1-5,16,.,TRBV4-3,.,TGCGCCAGCAGCCAAGATGGACAGAGTAGCAATCAGCCCCAGCATTTT,CASSQDGQSSNQPQHF
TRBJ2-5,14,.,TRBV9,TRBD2,TGTGCCAGCAGCGTTACTAGCGGGGCAGAGACCCAGTACTTC,CASSVTSGAETQYF
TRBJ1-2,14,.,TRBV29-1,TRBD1,TGCAGCGTTTTTTCGTCGACAGGGGACTATGGCTACACCTTC,CSVFSSTGDYGYTF
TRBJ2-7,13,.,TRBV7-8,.,TGTGCCAGCAGCTTAGGCCAGTACTACGAGCAGTACTTC,CASSLGQYYEQYF